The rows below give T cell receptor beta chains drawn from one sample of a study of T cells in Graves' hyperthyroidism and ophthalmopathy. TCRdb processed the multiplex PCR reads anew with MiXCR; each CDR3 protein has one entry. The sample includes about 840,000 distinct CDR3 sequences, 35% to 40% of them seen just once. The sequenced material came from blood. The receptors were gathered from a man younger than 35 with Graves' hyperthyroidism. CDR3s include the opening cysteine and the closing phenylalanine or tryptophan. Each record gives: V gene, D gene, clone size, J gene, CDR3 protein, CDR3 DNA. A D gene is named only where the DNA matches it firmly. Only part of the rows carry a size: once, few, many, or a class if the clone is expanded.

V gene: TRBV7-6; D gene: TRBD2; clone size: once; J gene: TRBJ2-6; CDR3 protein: CASSRGGVAGANVLTF; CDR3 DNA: TGTGCCAGCAGCCGCGGGGGGGTTGCCGGGGCCAACGTCCTGACTTTC
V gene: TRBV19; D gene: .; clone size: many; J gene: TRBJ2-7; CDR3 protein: CASSRPGPSYEQYF; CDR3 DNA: TGTGCCAGTAGTAGACCGGGGCCTTCCTACGAGCAGTACTTC
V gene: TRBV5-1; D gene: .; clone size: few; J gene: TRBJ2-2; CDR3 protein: CASSLGAAHGELFF; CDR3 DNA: TGCGCCAGCAGCTTAGGAGCGGCCCACGGGGAGCTGTTTTTT
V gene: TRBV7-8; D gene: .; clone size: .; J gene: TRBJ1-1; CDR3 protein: CASSQEGTPDEAFF; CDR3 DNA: TGTGCCAGCAGCCAAGAGGGGACGCCGGATGAAGCTTTCTTT
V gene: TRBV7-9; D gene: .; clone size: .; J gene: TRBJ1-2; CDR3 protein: CASTPRGQGIYGYTF; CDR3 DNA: TGTGCCAGCACCCCCCGGGGGCAGGGTATCTATGGCTACACCTTC
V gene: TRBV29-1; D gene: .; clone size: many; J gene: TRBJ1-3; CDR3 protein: CSVEAYRGSGNTIYF; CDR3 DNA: TGCAGCGTTGAAGCCTATAGAGGATCTGGAAACACCATATATTTT
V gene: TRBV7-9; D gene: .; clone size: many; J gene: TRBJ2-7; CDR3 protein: CASSLGLGTLSYEQYF; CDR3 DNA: TGTGCCAGCAGCTTGGGGCTTGGCACCCTCTCCTACGAGCAGTACTTC
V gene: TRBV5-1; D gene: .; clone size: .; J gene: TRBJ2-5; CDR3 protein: CASSQDIGLTGTQYF; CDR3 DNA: TGCGCCAGCAGCCAAGATATCGGCCTGACGGGGACCCAGTACTTC
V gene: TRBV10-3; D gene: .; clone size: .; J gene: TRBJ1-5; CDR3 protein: CASSASLTVSNQPQHF; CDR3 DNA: TGTGCCAGCAGTGCGAGCTTGACAGTTAGCAATCAGCCCCAGCATTTT
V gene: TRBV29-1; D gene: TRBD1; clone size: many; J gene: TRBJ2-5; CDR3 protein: CSVALGGPYQETQYF; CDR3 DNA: TGCAGCGTTGCTTTAGGGGGCCCGTACCAAGAGACCCAGTACTTC
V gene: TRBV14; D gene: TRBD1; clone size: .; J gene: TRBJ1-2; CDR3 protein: CASSPGAGGGQDGYTF; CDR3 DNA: TGTGCCAGCAGTCCCGGGGCAGGGGGGGGACAGGATGGCTACACCTTC
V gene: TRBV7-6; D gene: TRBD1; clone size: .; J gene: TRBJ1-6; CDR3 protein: CASSRQGLNSPLHF; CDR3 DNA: TGTGCCAGCAGCCGACAGGGACTAAATTCACCCCTCCACTTT
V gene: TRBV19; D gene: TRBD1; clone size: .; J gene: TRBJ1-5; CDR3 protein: CASSPLDRGAVGQPQHF; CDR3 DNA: TGTGCCAGTAGTCCACTTGACAGGGGAGCAGTGGGGCAGCCCCAGCATTTT
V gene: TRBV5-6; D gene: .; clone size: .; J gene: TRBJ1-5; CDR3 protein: CASSRTEVNQPQHF; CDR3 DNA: TGTGCCAGCAGCCGTACAGAGGTCAATCAGCCCCAGCATTTT
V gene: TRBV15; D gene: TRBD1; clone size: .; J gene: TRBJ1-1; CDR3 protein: CATSRQGAYTEAFF; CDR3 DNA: TGTGCCACCAGCAGACAGGGGGCGTACACTGAAGCTTTCTTT
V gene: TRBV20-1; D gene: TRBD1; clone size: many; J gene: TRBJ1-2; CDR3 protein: CSGPPGQGVGYTF; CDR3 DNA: TGCAGTGGCCCGCCGGGACAGGGTGTCGGCTACACCTTC
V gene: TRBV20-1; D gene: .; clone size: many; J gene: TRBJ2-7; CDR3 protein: CSARDGQGYEQYF; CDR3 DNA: TGCAGTGCTAGAGATGGGCAGGGCTACGAGCAGTACTTC
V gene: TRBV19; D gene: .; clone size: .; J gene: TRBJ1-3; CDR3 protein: CASSIEGMEGNTIYF; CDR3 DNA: TGTGCCAGTAGTATAGAAGGGATGGAGGGTAACACCATATATTTT
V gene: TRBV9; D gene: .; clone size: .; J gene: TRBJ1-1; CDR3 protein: CASRPGEGSTEAFF; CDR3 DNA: TGTGCCAGCAGGCCCGGGGAGGGGAGCACTGAAGCTTTCTTT
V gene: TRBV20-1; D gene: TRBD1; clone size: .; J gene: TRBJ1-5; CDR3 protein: CSARRGGQHNQPQHF; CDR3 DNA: TGCAGTGCCAGAAGAGGGGGACAGCACAATCAGCCCCAGCATTTT
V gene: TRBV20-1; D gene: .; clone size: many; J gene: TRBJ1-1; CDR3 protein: CSARPGTDTEAFF; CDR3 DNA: TGCAGTGCTAGGCCGGGGACGGACACTGAAGCTTTCTTT
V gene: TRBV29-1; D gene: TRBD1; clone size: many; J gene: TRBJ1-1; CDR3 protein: CSVERTGNTEAFF; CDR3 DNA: TGCAGCGTTGAAAGGACAGGGAACACTGAAGCTTTCTTT
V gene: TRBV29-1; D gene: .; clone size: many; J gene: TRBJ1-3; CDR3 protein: CSVERQFSGNTIYF; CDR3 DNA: TGCAGCGTTGAACGACAATTCTCTGGAAACACCATATATTTT
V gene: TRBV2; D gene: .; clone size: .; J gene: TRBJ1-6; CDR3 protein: CATSETYNSPLHF; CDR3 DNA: TGTGCCACCTCGGAGACCTATAATTCACCCCTCCACTTT
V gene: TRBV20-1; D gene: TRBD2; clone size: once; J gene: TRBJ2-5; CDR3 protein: CSATPRVAGGQETQHF; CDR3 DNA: TGCAGTGCTACCCCTCGTGTAGCGGGGGGCCAAGAGACCCAGCACTTC
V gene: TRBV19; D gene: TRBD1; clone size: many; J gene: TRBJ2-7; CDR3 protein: CASRTGTGAYEQYF; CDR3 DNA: TGTGCCAGTAGAACCGGGACAGGGGCCTACGAGCAGTACTTC
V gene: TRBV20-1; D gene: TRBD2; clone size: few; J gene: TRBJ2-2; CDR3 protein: CSARTSGMRTGELFF; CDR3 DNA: TGCAGTGCTCGTACTAGCGGGATGAGGACCGGGGAGCTGTTTTTT
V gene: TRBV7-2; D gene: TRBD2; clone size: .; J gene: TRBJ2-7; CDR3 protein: CASSHNSGWGNEQYF; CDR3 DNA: TGTGCCAGCAGCCATAATAGCGGGTGGGGTAACGAGCAGTACTTC
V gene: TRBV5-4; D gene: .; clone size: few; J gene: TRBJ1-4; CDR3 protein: CASSLGPPTGTNEKLFF; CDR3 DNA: TGTGCCAGCAGCTTGGGGCCGCCGACAGGAACTAATGAAAAACTGTTTTTT
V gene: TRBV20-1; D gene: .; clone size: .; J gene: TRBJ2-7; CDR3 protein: CSAQGLYEQYF; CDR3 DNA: TGCAGTGCCCAAGGACTCTACGAGCAGTACTTC
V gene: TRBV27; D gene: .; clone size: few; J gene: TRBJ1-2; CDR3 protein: CASSLIRGDGYTF; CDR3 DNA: TGTGCCAGCAGTTTAATCAGGGGAGATGGCTACACCTTC
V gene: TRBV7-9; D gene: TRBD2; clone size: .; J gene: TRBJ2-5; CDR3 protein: CASSWKAGAQETQYF; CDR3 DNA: TGTGCCAGCAGCTGGAAAGCGGGAGCCCAAGAGACCCAGTACTTC
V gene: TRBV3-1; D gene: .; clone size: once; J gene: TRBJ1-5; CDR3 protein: CASSQEIRNQPQHF; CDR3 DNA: TGTGCCAGCAGCCAAGAAATAAGGAATCAGCCCCAGCATTTT
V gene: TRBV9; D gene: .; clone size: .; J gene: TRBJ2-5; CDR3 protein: CASSVGDLETQYF; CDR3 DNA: TGTGCCAGCAGCGTTGGGGATCTAGAGACCCAGTACTTC
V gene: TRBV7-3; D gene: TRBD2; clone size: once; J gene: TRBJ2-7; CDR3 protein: CASSPRAAGTNTGELYF; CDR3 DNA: TGTGCCAGCAGCCCCAGGGCAGCGGGGACGAACACCGGGGAGCTGTACTTC
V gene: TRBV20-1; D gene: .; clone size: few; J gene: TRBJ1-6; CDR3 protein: CSASGRANSPLHF; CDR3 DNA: TGCAGTGCTAGTGGCAGGGCTAATTCACCCCTCCACTTT
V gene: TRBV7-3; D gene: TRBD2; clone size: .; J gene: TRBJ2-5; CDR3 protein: CASSQGASGQETQYF; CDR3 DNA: TGCGCCAGCAGCCAAGGGGCTAGCGGCCAAGAGACCCAGTACTTC
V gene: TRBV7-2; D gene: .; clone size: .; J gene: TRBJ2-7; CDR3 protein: CASSTAPLYEQYF; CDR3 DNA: TGTGCCAGCAGCACCGCGCCTCTCTACGAGCAGTACTTC
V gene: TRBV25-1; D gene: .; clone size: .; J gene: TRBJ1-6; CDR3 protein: CASSARQDSPLHF; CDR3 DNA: TGTGCCAGCAGTGCCCGGCAAGATTCACCCCTCCACTTT
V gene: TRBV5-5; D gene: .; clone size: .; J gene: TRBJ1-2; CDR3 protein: CASSEGRGNGYTF; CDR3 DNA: TGTGCCAGCAGTGAGGGACGAGGGAATGGCTACACCTTC
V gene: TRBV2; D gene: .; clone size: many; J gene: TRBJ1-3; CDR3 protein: CASSVDSIRNTIYF; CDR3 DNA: TGTGCCAGCAGCGTAGACAGTATCCGTAACACCATATATTTT
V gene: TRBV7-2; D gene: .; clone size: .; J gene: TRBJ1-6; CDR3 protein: CASSLRQPNNSPLHF; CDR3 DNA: TGTGCCAGCAGCCTCCGACAGCCTAATAATTCACCCCTCCACTTT
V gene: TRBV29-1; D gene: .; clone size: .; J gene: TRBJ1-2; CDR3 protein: CSVAGDISGNTF; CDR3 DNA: TGCAGCGTTGCGGGGGACATCTCTGGAAACACCTTC
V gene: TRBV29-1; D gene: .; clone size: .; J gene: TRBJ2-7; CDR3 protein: CSVGNSYEQYF; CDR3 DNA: TGCAGCGTCGGAAATTCCTACGAGCAGTACTTC
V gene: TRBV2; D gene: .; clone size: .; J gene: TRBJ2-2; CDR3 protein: CASSYTEDTGELFF; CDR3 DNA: TGTGCCAGCAGTTACACGGAGGACACCGGGGAGCTGTTTTTT
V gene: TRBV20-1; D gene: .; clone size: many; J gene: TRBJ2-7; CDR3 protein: CSAQGLGTYEQYF; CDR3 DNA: TGCAGTGCTCAAGGGCTAGGGACCTACGAGCAGTACTTC